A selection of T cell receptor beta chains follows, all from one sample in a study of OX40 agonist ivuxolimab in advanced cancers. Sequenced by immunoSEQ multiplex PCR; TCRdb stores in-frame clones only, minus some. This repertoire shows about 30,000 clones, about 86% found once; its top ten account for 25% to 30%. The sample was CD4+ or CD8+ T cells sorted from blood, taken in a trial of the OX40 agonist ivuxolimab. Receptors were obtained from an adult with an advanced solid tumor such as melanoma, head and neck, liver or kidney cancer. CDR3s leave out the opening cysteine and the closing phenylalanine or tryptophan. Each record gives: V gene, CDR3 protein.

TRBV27	ASTLGAMGGNTEAF
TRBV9	ASSVGGDYEQY
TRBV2	ASSDMAPQETQY
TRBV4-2	ASSQTRLAGSGQRANVLT
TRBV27	ASSLYGPRGATDTQY
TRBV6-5	ASSYRDRSSYEQY
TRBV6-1	ASSPIPGAPYEQY
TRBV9	ASSVDAEYQETQY
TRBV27	ASSWGNEAF
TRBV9	ASSVALRWPKAFYGYT
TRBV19	ASSIGQGKGYGYT
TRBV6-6	ASSRGQGEQPQH
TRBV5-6	ASSSGSGDIQY
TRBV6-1	ASSEAHRGLGQPQH
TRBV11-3	ASSSRTGYNEQF
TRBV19	ASSPAGQVAGGSYEQY
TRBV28	ASSFFGGETNEKLF
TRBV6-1	ASSGRGGRYEQF
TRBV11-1	ASNLNRGPYNEQF
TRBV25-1	ASSGQGNQPQH
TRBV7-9	ASSLGGGGGPMDTQY
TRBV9	ASSTGTGTNTEAF
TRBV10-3	ATKNDDSNQPQH
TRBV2	ASRGRSSTDTQY
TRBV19	ASSMELAAYNEQF
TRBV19	ASSPAPKDMNTEAF
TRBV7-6	ASSLGTQNTEAF
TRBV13	ASSLVSPGDLNEQF
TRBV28	ASSLLVVNTEAF
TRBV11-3	ASSFFDQGSGELF
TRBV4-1	ASSQERQRDWAKGQY
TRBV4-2	ASQRGGTNYGYT
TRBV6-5	ASSLPAGNTIY
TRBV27	ASSLPGPEQF
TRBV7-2	ASSLVADEYQETQY